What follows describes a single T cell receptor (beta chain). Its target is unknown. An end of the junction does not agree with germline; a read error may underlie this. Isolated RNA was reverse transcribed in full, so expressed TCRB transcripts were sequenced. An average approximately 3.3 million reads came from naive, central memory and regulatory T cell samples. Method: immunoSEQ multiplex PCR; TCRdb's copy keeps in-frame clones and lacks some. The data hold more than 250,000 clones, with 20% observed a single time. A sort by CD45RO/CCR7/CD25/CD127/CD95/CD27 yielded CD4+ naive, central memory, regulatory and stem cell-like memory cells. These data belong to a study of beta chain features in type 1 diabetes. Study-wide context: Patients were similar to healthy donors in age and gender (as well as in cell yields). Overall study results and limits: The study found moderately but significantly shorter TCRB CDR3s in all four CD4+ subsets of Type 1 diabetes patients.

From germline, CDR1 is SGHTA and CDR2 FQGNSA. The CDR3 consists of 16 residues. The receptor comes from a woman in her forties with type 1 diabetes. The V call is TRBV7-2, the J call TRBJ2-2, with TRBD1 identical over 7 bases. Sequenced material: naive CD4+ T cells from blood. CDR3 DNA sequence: TGTGCCAGCAGCTCTTCCGACAGGGCGAACGCCGGGGAGCTGTTTTTT. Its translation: CASSSSDRANAGELFF.